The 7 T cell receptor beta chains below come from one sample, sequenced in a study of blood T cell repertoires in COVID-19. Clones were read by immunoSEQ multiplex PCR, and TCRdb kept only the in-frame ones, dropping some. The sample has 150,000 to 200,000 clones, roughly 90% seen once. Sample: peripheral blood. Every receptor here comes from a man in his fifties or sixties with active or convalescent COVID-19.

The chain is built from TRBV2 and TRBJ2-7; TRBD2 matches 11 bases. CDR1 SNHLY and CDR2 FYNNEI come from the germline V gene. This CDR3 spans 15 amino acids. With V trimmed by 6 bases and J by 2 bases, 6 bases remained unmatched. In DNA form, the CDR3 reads TGTGCCAGCAGAGCGGGACTAGCGGCGGCCTACGAGCAGTACTTC. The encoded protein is CASRAGLAAAYEQYF.

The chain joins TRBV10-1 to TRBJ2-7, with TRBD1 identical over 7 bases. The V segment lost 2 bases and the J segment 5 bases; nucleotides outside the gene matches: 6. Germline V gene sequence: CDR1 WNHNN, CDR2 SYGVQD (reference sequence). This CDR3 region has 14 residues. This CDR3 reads CASSEGTDRNEQYF. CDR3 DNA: TGCGCCAGCAGTGAGGGGACGGACAGGAACGAGCAGTACTTC.

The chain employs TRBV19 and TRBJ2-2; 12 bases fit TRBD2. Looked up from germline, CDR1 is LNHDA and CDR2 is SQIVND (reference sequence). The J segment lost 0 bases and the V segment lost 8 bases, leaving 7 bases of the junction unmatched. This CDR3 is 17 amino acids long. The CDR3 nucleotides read TGTGCCAGTGGAGGACTAGCGGGAAGGGCGAACACCGGGGAGCTGTTTTTT. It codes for CASGGLAGRANTGELFF.

CDR3 loop: CASSRRTANMNTEAFF. Written as DNA, the CDR3 is TGTGCCAGTAGTAGACGGACAGCGAACATGAACACTGAAGCTTTCTTT. This rearrangement joins TRBV19 to TRBJ1-1; perhaps TRBD1 as D (6 bases). CDR1 LNHDA and CDR2 SQIVND come from the germline V gene (reference sequence). CDR3 length: 16 residues. The V end lost 4 bases, the J end lost 0 bases, and 15 bases lay between the germline ends. Using reference TRBV19 and TRBJ1-1 for the parts outside the CDR3, the full variable domain is DGGITQSPKYLFRKEGQNVTLSCEQNLNHDAMYWYRQDPGQGLRLIYYSQIVNDFQKGDIAEGYSVSREKKESFPLTVTSAQKNPTAFYLCASSRRTANMNTEAFFGQGTRLTVV.

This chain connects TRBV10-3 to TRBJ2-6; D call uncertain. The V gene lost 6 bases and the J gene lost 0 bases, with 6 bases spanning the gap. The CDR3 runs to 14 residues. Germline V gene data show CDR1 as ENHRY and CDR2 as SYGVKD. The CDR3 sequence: CAISDSSGANVLTF. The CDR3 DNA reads TGTGCCATCAGCGATAGCTCTGGGGCCAACGTCCTGACTTTC.

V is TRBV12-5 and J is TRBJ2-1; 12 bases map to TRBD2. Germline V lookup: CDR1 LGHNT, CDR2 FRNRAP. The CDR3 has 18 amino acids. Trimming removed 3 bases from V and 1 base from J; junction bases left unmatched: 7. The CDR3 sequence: CASGLEGLAGKSYNEQFF. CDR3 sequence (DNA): TGTGCTAGTGGTTTAGAAGGACTAGCGGGAAAATCCTACAATGAGCAGTTCTTC.

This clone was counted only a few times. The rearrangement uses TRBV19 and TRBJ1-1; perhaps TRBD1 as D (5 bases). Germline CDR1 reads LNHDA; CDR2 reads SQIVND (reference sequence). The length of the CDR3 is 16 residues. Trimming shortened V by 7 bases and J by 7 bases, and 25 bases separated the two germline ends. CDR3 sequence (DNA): TGTGCCAGTACGCTCTCGGCGGGGACTACCTCAGGTGAAGCTTTCTTT. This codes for CASTLSAGTTSGEAFF.